This T cell receptor (beta chain) was recovered during a study of CD8 T cells in ankylosing spondylitis. Whole-study results and caveats: A number of the motif variants had already been described in reactive arthritis synovial fluid and blood.

From the 5' RACE reads, TCRdb called clonotypes with MiXCR, one entry per CDR3 protein. Among just over 150,000 distinct CDR3 sequences listed, around 20% were seen once. V shed 5 bases, J shed 4 bases, and the junction held 3 bases outside the gene matches. Germline CDR1 and CDR2: SNHLY and FYNNEI. The CDR3 runs to 13 residues. Regarding this clonotype: Its antigen remains unknown.

The sequencing sample was made of blood, either unsorted or a sorted T cell fraction (not recorded which). The sequence derives from a male donor with ankylosing spondylitis or in good health (not recorded which). The V call is TRBV2, the J call TRBJ2-3; 7 bases are shared with TRBD1. The CDR3 DNA follows: TGTGCCAGCAGTACCGACAGGGCAGATACGCAGTATTTT. Translated: CASSTDRADTQYF.